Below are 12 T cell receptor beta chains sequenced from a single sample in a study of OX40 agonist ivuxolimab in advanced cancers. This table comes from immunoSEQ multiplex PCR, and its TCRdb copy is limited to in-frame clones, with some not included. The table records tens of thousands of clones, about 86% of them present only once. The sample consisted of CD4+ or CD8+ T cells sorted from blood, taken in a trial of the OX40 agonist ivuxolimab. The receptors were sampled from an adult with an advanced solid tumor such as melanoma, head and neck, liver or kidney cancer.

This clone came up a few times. DNA of the CDR3: TGCGCCAGCAGCCAAGTAGCAGGGGACTATGGCTACACCTTC. This translates into CASSQVAGDYGYTF. The chain uses TRBV4-1 and TRBJ1-2; TRBD1 is a possible D gene (6 bases). Trimming took 1 base from V and 3 from J, leaving 9 bases between them. Germline-derived CDR1 and CDR2 are MGHRA and YSYEKL. The CDR3 has 14 amino acids.

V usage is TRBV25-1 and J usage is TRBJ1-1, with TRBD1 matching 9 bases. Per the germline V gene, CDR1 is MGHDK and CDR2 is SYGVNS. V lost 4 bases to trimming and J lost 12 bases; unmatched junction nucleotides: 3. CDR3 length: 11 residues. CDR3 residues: CASSGGTGSFF. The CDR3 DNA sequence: TGTGCCAGCAGTGGGGGGACAGGGTCTTTCTTT.

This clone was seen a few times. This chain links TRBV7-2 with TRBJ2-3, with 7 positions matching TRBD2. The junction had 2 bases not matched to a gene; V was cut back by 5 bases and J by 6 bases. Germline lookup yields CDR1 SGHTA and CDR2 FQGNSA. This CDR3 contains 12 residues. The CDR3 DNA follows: TGTGCCAGCAGCCCCGGGGGGGATACGCAGTATTTT. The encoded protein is CASSPGGDTQYF.

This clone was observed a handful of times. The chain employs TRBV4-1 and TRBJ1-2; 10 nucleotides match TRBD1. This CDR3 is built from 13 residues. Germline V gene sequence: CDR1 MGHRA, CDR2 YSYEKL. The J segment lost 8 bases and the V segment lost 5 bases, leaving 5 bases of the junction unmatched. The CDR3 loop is CASSTRTGGGYTF. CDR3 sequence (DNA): TGCGCCAGCAGCACGCGGACAGGGGGAGGCTACACCTTC.

The CDR3 region is CASSFHPQDSYGYTF. The CDR3 coding sequence is TGTGCCAGCAGTTTCCACCCCCAGGATTCCTATGGCTACACCTTC. The V call is TRBV27, the J call TRBJ1-2; no reliable D call. This CDR3 comprises 15 residues. The germline CDR1 and CDR2 sequences are MNHEY and SMNVEV (reference sequence). Trimming took off 3 bases at V and 4 bases at J, with 15 bases between the two ends.

The chain's CDR3 is CASRLYLGGHNEQFF. CDR3 coding DNA: TGTGCCAGCAGACTATACTTAGGGGGCCACAATGAGCAGTTCTTC. This sequence joins TRBV19 and TRBJ2-1; 7 nucleotides line up with TRBD1. CDR1 LNHDA and CDR2 SQIVND come from the germline V gene (reference sequence). The CDR3 covers 15 residues. V lost 9 bases and J lost 5; bases outside the gene matches: 13.

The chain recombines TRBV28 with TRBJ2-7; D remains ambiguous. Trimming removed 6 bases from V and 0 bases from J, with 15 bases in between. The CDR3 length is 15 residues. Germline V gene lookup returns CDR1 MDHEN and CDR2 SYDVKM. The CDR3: CASRQQAHSSYEQYF. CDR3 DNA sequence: TGTGCCAGCAGACAACAAGCTCACAGCTCCTACGAGCAGTACTTC.

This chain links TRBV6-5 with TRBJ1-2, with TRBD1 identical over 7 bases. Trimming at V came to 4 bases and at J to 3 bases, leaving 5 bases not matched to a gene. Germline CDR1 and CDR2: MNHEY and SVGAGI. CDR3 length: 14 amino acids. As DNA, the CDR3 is TGTGCCAGCAGTTCCCAGGGGGGTCACTATGGCTACACCTTC. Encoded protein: CASSSQGGHYGYTF.

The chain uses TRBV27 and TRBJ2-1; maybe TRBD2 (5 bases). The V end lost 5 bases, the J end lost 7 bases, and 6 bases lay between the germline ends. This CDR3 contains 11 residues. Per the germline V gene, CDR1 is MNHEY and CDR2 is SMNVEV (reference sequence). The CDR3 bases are TGTGCCAGCAGTCGAGGGAATGAGCAGTTCTTC. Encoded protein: CASSRGNEQFF.

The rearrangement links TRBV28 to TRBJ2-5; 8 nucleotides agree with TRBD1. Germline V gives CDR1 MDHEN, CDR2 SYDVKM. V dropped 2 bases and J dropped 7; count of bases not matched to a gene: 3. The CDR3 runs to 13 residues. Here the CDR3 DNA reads TGTGCCAGCAGTTTACAGGGGGCGGTGACCCAGTACTTC. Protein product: CASSLQGAVTQYF.

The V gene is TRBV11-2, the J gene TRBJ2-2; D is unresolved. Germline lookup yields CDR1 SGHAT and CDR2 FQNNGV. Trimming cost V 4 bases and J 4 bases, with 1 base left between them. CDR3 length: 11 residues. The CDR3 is CASSSTGELFF. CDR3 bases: TGTGCCAGCAGCTCCACCGGGGAGCTGTTTTTT.

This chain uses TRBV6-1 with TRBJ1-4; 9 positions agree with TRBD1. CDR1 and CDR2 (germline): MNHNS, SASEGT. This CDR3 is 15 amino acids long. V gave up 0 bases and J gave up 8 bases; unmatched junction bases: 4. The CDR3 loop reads CASSEATGGAEKLFF. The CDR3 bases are TGTGCCAGCAGTGAAGCCACAGGGGGCGCGGAAAAACTGTTTTTT.